Sequencing of this T cell receptor (beta chain) was carried out in a study of CD8 T cells in ankylosing spondylitis. V was clipped by 3 bases and J by 9 bases, with 21 bases between them. There are 16 residues in the CDR3. Germline V gene lookup returns CDR1 SNHLY and CDR2 FYNNEI. Findings and caveats of the study: Roughly eight highly homologous variants made up a TCR beta motif that seemed to typify ankylosing spondylitis blood. Earlier authors reported some of these motif variants in reactive arthritis synovial fluid and blood. According to the report, clones linked to the disease were significantly enriched in matched synovial fluid samples taken from ankylosing spondylitis patients.

This clonotype was recorded at least ten times. Its antigen is unknown. Making use of molecular barcodes, quantitative 5'-RACE generated TCR beta libraries. One entry per CDR3 protein results from TCRdb running MiXCR on the 5' RACE reads. The sample contains 300,000 to 350,000 distinct CDR3 sequences, more than 9% of which appear only once. The sample comprised blood, either unsorted or a sorted T cell fraction (not recorded which). This chain links TRBV2 with TRBJ2-1; a possible D gene is TRBD2 (6 bases). The TCR was taken from a female donor with ankylosing spondylitis or in good health (not recorded which). CDR3 protein: CASSESFTSILSEQFF. CDR3 coding DNA: TGTGCCAGCAGTGAGAGCTTCACTAGCATCTTGTCTGAGCAGTTCTTC. The full variable domain, in which reference TRBV2 and TRBJ2-1 provide the parts outside the CDR3, is EPEVTQTPSHQVTQMGQEVILRCVPISNHLYFYWYRQILGQKVEFLVSFYNNEISEKSEIFDDQFSVERPDGSNFTLKIRSTKLEDSAMYFCASSESFTSILSEQFFGPGTRLTVL.